One sample yielded the 22 T cell receptor beta chains listed below, sequenced in a study of cytomegalovirus exposure and HLA in healthy donors. 60 Vbeta and 13 Jbeta primers were used in PCR. The assay was immunoSEQ multiplex PCR, and TCRdb's table has in-frame clones only and misses some. The data hold around 150,000 clones, with 75% to 90% observed a single time. The sample taken for sequencing was PBMCs. These receptors were collected from a man younger than 40 in good health and CMV-seronegative.

The rearrangement uses TRBV4-1 and TRBJ1-6; D ambiguous. CDR1 MGHRA and CDR2 YSYEKL come from the germline V gene. V dropped 0 bases and J dropped 10 bases, with 13 bases sitting between them. CDR3 size: 15 residues. CDR3 coding DNA: TGCGCCAGCAGCCAAGAACGAGGCAGAGGCTCACCCCTCCACTTT. It encodes CASSQERGRGSPLHF.

This clone was counted between two and nine times. The gene calls are TRBV4-1 and TRBJ2-7; D gene uncertain. CDR3 length: 16 amino acids. Trimming left V 0 bases short and J 3 bases short, with 15 bases between. CDR1 is MGHRA and CDR2 is YSYEKL in the germline V gene. CDR3 loop: CASSQDPKRAVYEQYF. CDR3 DNA: TGCGCCAGCAGCCAAGATCCGAAAAGAGCCGTCTACGAGCAGTACTTC.

This chain joins TRBV30 and TRBJ1-2; 7 bases are shared with TRBD1. Germline CDR1 reads GTSNPN; CDR2 reads SVGIG (reference sequence). This CDR3 spans 13 amino acids. J lost 8 bases, V lost 0 bases, and 6 bases had no gene match. CDR3 sequence (DNA): TGTGCCTGGAGTGTAGACACAGGGGACGGCTACACCTTC. This translates into CAWSVDTGDGYTF.

This chain links TRBV4-2 with TRBJ1-5, with 12 bases aligning to TRBD1. The germline CDR1 and CDR2 sequences are LGHNA and YNFKEQ. V lost 4 bases to trimming and J lost 4 bases; unmatched junction nucleotides: 5. The CDR3 is made up of 16 amino acids. This CDR3 is CASSLGDRGLNQPQHF. The CDR3 coding sequence is TGTGCCAGCAGCCTCGGGGACAGGGGGCTTAATCAGCCCCAGCATTTT.

The J gene is TRBJ1-4, the V gene TRBV5-4; no firm D call. Germline values: CDR1 SGHNT, CDR2 YYREEE (reference sequence). This CDR3 has 14 residues. The germline V and J ends were trimmed by 3 bases and 9 bases, with 15 bases remaining between them. The CDR3 DNA is TGTGCCAGCAGCTCTCTCGGGAGCTCCCAAAAACTGTTTTTT. Protein: CASSSLGSSQKLFF.

This clone is a singleton in its sample. One junction end disagrees with the germline gene, perhaps due to a read error. The gene calls are TRBV6-1 and TRBJ2-7; 8 bases align to TRBD2. Germline V gives CDR1 MNHNS, CDR2 SASEGT. The CDR3 spans 11 residues. CDR3 sequence reads: CASSLSGSVTF. CDR3 bases: TGTGCCAGCAGTCTGAGCGGGAGTGTAACCTTC.

The rearrangement links TRBV5-1 to TRBJ2-6; 8 positions match TRBD1. J gave up 1 base and V 1 base, and 7 bases lay outside the gene matches. CDR3 length: 18 amino acids. Germline CDR1 SGHRS, CDR2 YFSETQ. DNA of the CDR3: TGCGCCAGCAGCTTGATTGGACAGGGATCTTCTGGGGCCAACGTCCTGACTTTC. This encodes CASSLIGQGSSGANVLTF.

The J gene is TRBJ2-3, the V gene TRBV7-9; unclear D gene. The CDR3 is 14 residues long. Germline V lookup: CDR1 SEHNR, CDR2 FQNEAQ (reference sequence). With 1 base removed from V and 0 bases from J, the gap between germline ends came to 5 bases. CDR3 coding DNA: TGTGCCAGCAGCTTAGGCCAGAGCACAGATACGCAGTATTTT. Amino acid sequence: CASSLGQSTDTQYF.

The chain recombines TRBV19 with TRBJ2-1; 9 nucleotides agree with TRBD2. V shed 4 bases and J 3 bases; nucleotides not matched to a gene: 1. The CDR3 runs to 14 residues. Per the germline V gene, CDR1 is LNHDA and CDR2 is SQIVND (reference sequence). CDR3 sequence reads: CASSRLADYNEQFF. The CDR3 coding sequence is TGTGCCAGTAGTAGACTAGCGGACTACAATGAGCAGTTCTTC.

This sequence joins TRBV10-1 and TRBJ1-5, with D maybe TRBD1 (6 bases). The germline V gene has CDR1 WNHNN and CDR2 SYGVQD (reference sequence). CDR3 size: 13 residues. V dropped 2 bases and J dropped 9 bases, with 11 bases sitting between them. The CDR3 DNA sequence: TGCGCCAGCAGTGAGACAATAGGGGGGCCCCAGCATTTT. Protein sequence: CASSETIGGPQHF.

This clone came up a few times. For the CDR3, the DNA is TGCGCCAGCAGCTTGGACCAGGGGGTTGAAAAACTGTTTTTT. This sequence encodes CASSLDQGVEKLFF. The rearrangement joins TRBV5-1 to TRBJ1-4; TRBD1 matches 7 bases. V shed 0 bases and J 7 bases; nucleotides not matched to a gene: 3. CDR1 is SGHRS and CDR2 is YFSETQ in the germline V gene. The CDR3 is 14 amino acids. The entire variable domain, with the rest obtained from reference TRBV5-1 and TRBJ1-4, is as follows: KAGVTQTPRYLIKTRGQQVTLSCSPISGHRSVSWYQQTPGQGLQFLFEYFSETQRNKGNFPGRFSGRQFSNSRSEMNVSTLELGDSALYLCASSLDQGVEKLFFGSGTQLSVL.

This sequence joins TRBV6-5 and TRBJ2-2; D possibly corresponds to TRBD1 (6 bases). The CDR3 spans 15 residues. V lost 5 bases to trimming and J lost 6 bases, with 16 bases between them. Looked up from germline, CDR1 is MNHEY and CDR2 is SVGAGI. CDR3 coding DNA: TGTGCCAGCAGTGCCCAGGGGTATGGCGCCGGGGAGCTGTTTTTT. This sequence encodes CASSAQGYGAGELFF.

CDR3 protein: CASSQGVWTSGVGGANVLTF. DNA for the CDR3: TGTGCCAGCAGCCAAGGTGTCTGGACTAGCGGGGTAGGAGGGGCCAACGTCCTGACTTTC. This rearrangement joins TRBV4-2 to TRBJ2-6, with 12 bases identical to TRBD2. CDR3 length: 20 amino acids. Per the germline V gene, CDR1 is LGHNA and CDR2 is YNFKEQ. V dropped 1 base and J dropped 4; count of bases not matched to a gene: 11.

This chain joins TRBV7-9 and TRBJ2-5; the D gene is possibly TRBD2 (7 bases). In germline, CDR1 is SEHNR, CDR2 FQNEAQ (reference sequence). This CDR3 region has 18 residues. Trimming stripped 2 bases from V and 3 bases from J, with 22 bases between. The CDR3 nucleotides read TGTGCCAGCAGCTTAAAAGGGGGGGAGCCTACTTGGGAAGAGACCCAGTACTTC. This codes for CASSLKGGEPTWEETQYF.

This clone was seen a single time. The V gene is TRBV28, the J gene TRBJ1-2, with 7 positions matching TRBD1. The CDR3 length is 13 residues. After removal of 6 bases from V and 3 bases from J, the junction contained 4 bases not matched to a gene. Per germline, CDR1 MDHEN and CDR2 SYDVKM. CDR3 DNA sequence: TGTGCCAGCAGCGACAGGGCCGACTATGGCTACACCTTC. This encodes CASSDRADYGYTF.

This clone was detected only a few times. The chain couples TRBV16 to TRBJ2-7; possible D gene TRBD1, 7 bases. V was pared by 0 bases and J by 0 bases, with 12 bases between. Germline V gene sequence: CDR1 KGHSY, CDR2 FQNENV. The CDR3 covers 16 residues. The CDR3 DNA reads TGTGCCAGCAGCCAATCCCCAGGGGGGAGCTCCTACGAGCAGTACTTC. Encoded protein: CASSQSPGGSSYEQYF.

DNA of the CDR3: TGTGCCAGCGCCGGTGGGGGACAATTCATTACACCCCTCCACTTT. Protein product: CASAGGGQFITPLHF. The chain recombines TRBV7-2 with TRBJ1-6, with D tentatively TRBD1 (6 bases). This CDR3 region has 15 residues. Germline CDR1 is SGHTA and CDR2 is FQGNSA. V lost 8 bases and J lost 11, with 22 bases in between.

The chain is built from TRBV5-4 and TRBJ1-2; 7 bases are shared with TRBD1. Germline CDR1 reads SGHNT; CDR2 reads YYREEE (reference sequence). V shed 4 bases, J shed 8 bases, and the junction held 8 bases outside the gene matches. The CDR3 length is 13 residues. CDR3 in amino acids: CASSMGQLRGYTF. CDR3 sequence (DNA): TGTGCCAGCAGCATGGGACAGTTAAGGGGCTACACCTTC.

This clone was seen once. V and J are TRBV7-2 and TRBJ2-7, with D possibly matching TRBD1 (5 bases). The V gene lost 4 bases and the J gene lost 3 bases, with 16 bases spanning the gap. CDR1 is SGHTA and CDR2 is FQGNSA in the germline V gene. The CDR3 consists of 15 residues. The chain's CDR3 is CASSSPSEGDYEQYF. CDR3 nucleotides: TGTGCCAGCAGCTCCCCCAGCGAAGGGGACTACGAGCAGTACTTC.

CDR3 in DNA: TGCGCCAGCAGCCAAGAACGGGGACTAGCGGGGGGGACGGTGGACATTCAGTACTTC. It translates to CASSQERGLAGGTVDIQYF. This rearrangement joins TRBV4-3 to TRBJ2-4, with TRBD2 matching over 16 bases. Germline V gives CDR1 LGHNA, CDR2 YSLEER. CDR3 size: 19 residues. V lost 0 bases to trimming and J lost 8 bases; unmatched junction nucleotides: 10.

The chain carries TRBV9 and TRBJ2-1; D is perhaps TRBD2 (5 bases). Germline values: CDR1 SGDLS, CDR2 YYNGEE. The CDR3 runs to 15 residues. V was shortened by 0 bases and J by 0 bases, with 7 bases between the two germline ends. CDR3 in amino acids: CASSVDGDSYNEQFF. CDR3 DNA: TGTGCCAGCAGCGTAGACGGGGACTCCTACAATGAGCAGTTCTTC.

This clone has just a few counts. This chain connects TRBV7-9 to TRBJ2-7, with 7 nucleotides matching TRBD2. The trim removed 2 bases at V and 2 bases at J, leaving 3 bases unmatched. The CDR3 runs to 14 residues. Germline V gene data show CDR1 as SEHNR and CDR2 as FQNEAQ (reference sequence). As DNA, the CDR3 is TGTGCCAGCAGCTTACCGGGACTACCCTACGAGCAGTACTTC. Its translation is CASSLPGLPYEQYF.